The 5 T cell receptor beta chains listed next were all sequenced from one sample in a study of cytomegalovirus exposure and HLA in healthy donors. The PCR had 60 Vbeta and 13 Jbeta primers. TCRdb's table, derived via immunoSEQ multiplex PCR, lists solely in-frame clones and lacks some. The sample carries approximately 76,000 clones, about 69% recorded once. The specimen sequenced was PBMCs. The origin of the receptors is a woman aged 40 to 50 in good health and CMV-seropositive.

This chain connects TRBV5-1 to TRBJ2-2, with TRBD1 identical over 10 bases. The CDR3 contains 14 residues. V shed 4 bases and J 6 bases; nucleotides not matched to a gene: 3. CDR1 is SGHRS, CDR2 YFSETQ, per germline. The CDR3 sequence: CASSRDRGAGELFF. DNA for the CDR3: TGCGCCAGCAGCCGGGACAGGGGTGCCGGGGAGCTGTTTTTT.

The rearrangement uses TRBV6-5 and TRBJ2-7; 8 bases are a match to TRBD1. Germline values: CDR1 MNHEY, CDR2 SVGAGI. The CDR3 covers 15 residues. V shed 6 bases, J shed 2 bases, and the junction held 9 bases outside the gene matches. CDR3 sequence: CASRMTGAGPYEQYF. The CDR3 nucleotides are TGTGCCAGCAGAATGACAGGGGCCGGGCCCTACGAGCAGTACTTC.

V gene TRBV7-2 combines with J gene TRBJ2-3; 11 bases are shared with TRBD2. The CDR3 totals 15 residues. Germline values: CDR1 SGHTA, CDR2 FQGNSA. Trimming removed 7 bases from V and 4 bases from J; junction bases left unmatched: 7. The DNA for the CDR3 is TGTGCCAGCACCCTTAGCGGGGGGGTTGCAGATACGCAGTATTTT. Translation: CASTLSGGVADTQYF. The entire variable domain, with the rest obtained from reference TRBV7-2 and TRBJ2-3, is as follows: GAGVSQSPSNKVTEKGKDVELRCDPISGHTALYWYRQSLGQGLEFLIYFQGNSAPDKSGLPSDRFSAERTGGSVSTLTIQRTQQEDSAVYLCASTLSGGVADTQYFGPGTRLTVL.

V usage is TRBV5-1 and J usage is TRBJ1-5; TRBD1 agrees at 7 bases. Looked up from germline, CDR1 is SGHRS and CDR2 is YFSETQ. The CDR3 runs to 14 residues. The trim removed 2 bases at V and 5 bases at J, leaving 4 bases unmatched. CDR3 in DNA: TGCGCCAGCAGCTTTGGGACAGTTGATCAGCCCCAGCATTTT. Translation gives CASSFGTVDQPQHF.

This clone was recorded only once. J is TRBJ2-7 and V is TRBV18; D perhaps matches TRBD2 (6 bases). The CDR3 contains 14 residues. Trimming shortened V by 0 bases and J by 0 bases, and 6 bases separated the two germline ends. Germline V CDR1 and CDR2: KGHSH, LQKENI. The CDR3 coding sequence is TGTGCCAGCTCACCACCGGGAGGCTCCTACGAGCAGTACTTC. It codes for CASSPPGGSYEQYF.